Below are 16 T cell receptor beta chains sequenced from a single sample in a study of shared clonotypes between healthy human individuals. The assay was immunoSEQ multiplex PCR, and TCRdb's table has in-frame clones only and misses some. The data show about 1.5 million clones, roughly 96% seen once. The sequenced sample consisted of naive CD4+ T cells sorted from blood. The subset here: CD45RA+ positively selected. The receptors here all came from a man aged 25-45 years in good health.

The rearrangement joins TRBV28 to TRBJ2-5; 8 positions agree with TRBD2. Germline V gene lookup returns CDR1 MDHEN and CDR2 SYDVKM. Germline trimming cut 5 bases from V and 4 bases from J; bases unmatched to any gene: 9. This CDR3 spans 15 amino acids. This CDR3 is CASSLTSREGETQYF. CDR3 in DNA: TGTGCCAGCAGTCTGACTAGCCGGGAGGGAGAGACCCAGTACTTC.

This chain uses TRBV29-1 with TRBJ2-1; D not resolved. CDR1 is SQVTM and CDR2 is ANQGSEA in the germline V gene. This CDR3 spans 11 amino acids. V was pared by 8 bases and J by 8 bases, with 13 bases between. The CDR3 here is CSIMTGDEQFF. Written as DNA, the CDR3 is TGCAGCATCATGACGGGTGATGAGCAGTTCTTC.

V is TRBV7-3 and J is TRBJ2-2; TRBD2 aligns across 9 bases. The CDR3 has 15 residues. V dropped 8 bases and J dropped 2; count of bases not matched to a gene: 6. In germline, CDR1 is SGHTA, CDR2 FQGTGA. The CDR3 here is CASSASGANTGELFF. CDR3 coding DNA: TGTGCCAGCTCGGCTAGCGGGGCAAACACCGGGGAGCTGTTTTTT.

This chain links TRBV10-3 with TRBJ2-2; D may be TRBD1 or TRBD2 (6 bases each). The CDR3 is 16 residues long. Germline values: CDR1 ENHRY, CDR2 SYGVKD. Trimming removed 0 bases at V and 0 bases at J, with 8 bases between. Here the CDR3 reads CAISESGGPNTGELFF. The CDR3 bases are TGTGCCATCAGTGAGTCAGGGGGGCCGAACACCGGGGAGCTGTTTTTT.

The CDR3 DNA sequence: TGTGCCAGTAGTATACCCCTCGGGGGCCTAGGCAATCAGCCCCAGCATTTT. Residues: CASSIPLGGLGNQPQHF. V and J are TRBV19 and TRBJ1-5; tentatively, D is TRBD1 (6 bases). Trimming took 2 bases from V and 2 from J, leaving 16 bases between them. CDR3 length: 17 amino acids. Per germline, CDR1 LNHDA and CDR2 SQIVND (reference sequence).

The chain couples TRBV7-2 to TRBJ1-1, with 7 positions matching TRBD1. After removal of 0 bases from V and 10 bases from J, the junction contained 8 bases not matched to a gene. The CDR3 totals 14 residues. Germline V gene sequence: CDR1 SGHTA, CDR2 FQGNSA. The chain's CDR3 is CASSLATDRARAFF. CDR3 sequence (DNA): TGTGCCAGCAGCTTAGCTACCGACAGGGCTCGAGCTTTCTTT.

The CDR3 DNA sequence: TGTGCCAGTAGTATTTCAGGGCCCTCTGGGGCCAACGTCCTGACTTTC. This encodes CASSISGPSGANVLTF. The rearrangement uses TRBV19 and TRBJ2-6; possible D gene TRBD1, 5 bases. The CDR3 totals 16 residues. The V gene lost 3 bases and the J gene lost 0 bases, with 9 bases spanning the gap. CDR1 and CDR2 (germline): LNHDA, SQIVND (reference sequence).

CDR3 sequence reads: CASSPPGRELGTEAFF. CDR3 bases: TGTGCCAGCAGCCCCCCGGGAAGGGAGTTAGGCACTGAAGCTTTCTTT. J is TRBJ1-1 and V is TRBV7-6; no definite D call. This CDR3 spans 16 amino acids. Trimming left V 5 bases short and J 4 bases short, with 20 bases between. CDR1 is SGHVS and CDR2 is FNYEAQ in the germline V gene.

This chain uses TRBV29-1 with TRBJ2-7, with 7 bases aligning to TRBD1. The CDR3 runs to 13 residues. The germline V gene has CDR1 SQVTM and CDR2 ANQGSEA. The trim removed 5 bases at V and 4 bases at J, leaving 8 bases unmatched. CDR3 region: CSVSGGSRYEQYF. The DNA of the CDR3 is TGCAGCGTTTCAGGGGGTTCCCGTTACGAGCAGTACTTC.

The chain couples TRBV7-9 to TRBJ2-4; D is possibly TRBD1 (6 bases). V lost 7 bases and J 2 bases, leaving 12 bases between the germline ends. The CDR3 sequence is 14 residues long. Per the germline V gene, CDR1 is SEHNR and CDR2 is FQNEAQ (reference sequence). The DNA for the CDR3 is TGTGCCAGCAACCAGGGGAGAACCAAAAACATTCAGTACTTC. Translating it yields CASNQGRTKNIQYF.

The rearrangement links TRBV15 to TRBJ2-1, with a weak D call TRBD1 (5 bases). Germline CDR1 is LNHNV and CDR2 is YYDKDF (reference sequence). Trimming pared 1 base from V and 8 bases from J, leaving 9 bases between. The CDR3 is 13 amino acids. CDR3 loop: CATSRGGRDEQFF. The CDR3 coding sequence is TGTGCCACCAGCAGAGGGGGCCGGGATGAGCAGTTCTTC.

This chain connects TRBV11-1 to TRBJ2-1; D may be TRBD2 (5 bases). CDR1 and CDR2 from the germline V gene are SGHAT and FQDESV (reference sequence). The V and J ends lost 6 bases and 3 bases respectively, with 9 bases between them. The CDR3 extends over 13 amino acids. The CDR3 region has the DNA TGTGCCAGCAGGGGGAGCCTCTACAATGAGCAGTTCTTC. It encodes CASRGSLYNEQFF.

The chain joins TRBV5-1 to TRBJ2-5; the D gene is possibly TRBD2 (5 bases). The V and J ends lost 2 bases and 2 bases respectively, with 13 bases between them. The CDR3 extends over 15 amino acids. Germline CDR1 SGHRS, CDR2 YFSETQ. The CDR3 loop reads CASSFRLTRQETQYF. The CDR3 DNA reads as TGCGCCAGCAGCTTTAGACTAACACGGCAAGAGACCCAGTACTTC.

This chain joins TRBV12-5 and TRBJ2-1, with 11 bases identical to TRBD2. The CDR3 has 16 residues. V trimming: 1 base; J trimming: 4 bases; junction bases outside the gene matches: 3. Germline V gene sequence: CDR1 LGHNT, CDR2 FRNRAP. The DNA of the CDR3 is TGTGCTAGTGGTTTGGGGATAGCGGGAGGGTACAATGAGCAGTTCTTC. Residues: CASGLGIAGGYNEQFF.

The V and J genes are TRBV2 and TRBJ1-5; D is uncertain. The length of the CDR3 is 13 residues. V lost 10 bases to trimming and J lost 1 base, with 11 bases between them. Germline CDR1 is SNHLY and CDR2 is FYNNEI. The CDR3 coding sequence is TGTGCCACAGGTCCTGAGAGCAATCAGCCCCAGCATTTT. It yields the protein CATGPESNQPQHF.

V is TRBV11-2 and J is TRBJ1-5; no clear D. Germline lookup yields CDR1 SGHAT and CDR2 FQNNGV. With 3 bases removed from V and 1 base from J, the gap between germline ends came to 4 bases. This CDR3 comprises 13 residues. CDR3 sequence (DNA): TGTGCCAGCAGCTTCCGGAGCAATCAGCCCCAGCATTTT. Translating gives CASSFRSNQPQHF.